The clone carrying this T cell receptor beta chain was recorded many times. Its antigen is currently unknown. This entry comes from a study of T cells after posttransplantation cyclophosphamide. Only in-frame clones appear in the TCRdb table, and some are missing; sequencing was by immunoSEQ multiplex PCR. Listed for the sample are roughly 32,000 clones, none seen a single time. This CDR3 comprises 14 residues. V shed 7 bases, J shed 7 bases, and the junction held 8 bases outside the gene matches. Germline assignment: CDR1 KGHDR and CDR2 SFDVKD. The related graft donor's blood sample was taken on the day of bone marrow donation. Study results and limitations: Donor-recipient repertoire similarity was low at 1-2 months, rising over year one. Recipient CMV seropositivity and CMV reactivation strongly tracked TRB clonality. Tissue-infiltrating T cells from skin or gut overlapped little with blood T cells.

This TCR came from a woman aged 25 to 39 in good health and a related stem cell transplant donor. This chain joins TRBV24-1 and TRBJ1-5; TRBD1 agrees at 8 bases. Material: PBMCs. CDR3 DNA sequence: TGTGCCACCAGCGGGACGTACAGGGGGCAGCCCCAGCATTTT. Residues: CATSGTYRGQPQHF.